This TCR beta chain is drawn from a study of blood T cell repertoires in COVID-19. Method: immunoSEQ multiplex PCR; TCRdb's copy keeps in-frame clones and lacks some. This sample has 80,000 to 130,000 clones, with roughly 86% found just once. The receptor was isolated from an older woman with acute or convalescent COVID-19. The sample taken for sequencing was peripheral blood.

CDR3 sequence: CAWNQRGYNEQFF. CDR3 bases: TGTGCCTGGAATCAAAGGGGCTACAATGAGCAGTTCTTC. The V gene is TRBV30, the J gene TRBJ2-1; weak D call: TRBD1 (5 bases). Germline-derived CDR1 and CDR2 are GTSNPN and SVGIG (reference sequence). The CDR3 is made up of 13 amino acids. V was shortened by 4 bases and J by 3 bases, with 10 bases between the two germline ends.